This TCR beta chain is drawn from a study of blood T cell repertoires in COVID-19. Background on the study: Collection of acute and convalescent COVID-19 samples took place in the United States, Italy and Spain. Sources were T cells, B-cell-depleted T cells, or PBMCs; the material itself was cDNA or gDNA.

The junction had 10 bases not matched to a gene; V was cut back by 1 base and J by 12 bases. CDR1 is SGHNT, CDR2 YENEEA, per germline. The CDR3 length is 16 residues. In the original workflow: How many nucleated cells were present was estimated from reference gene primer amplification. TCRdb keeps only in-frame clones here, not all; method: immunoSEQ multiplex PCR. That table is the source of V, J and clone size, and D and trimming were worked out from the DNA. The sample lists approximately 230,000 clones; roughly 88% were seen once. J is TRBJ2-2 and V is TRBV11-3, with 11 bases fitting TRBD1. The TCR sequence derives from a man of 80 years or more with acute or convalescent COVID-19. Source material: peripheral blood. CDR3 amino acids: CASSLVPEGQGEKLFF. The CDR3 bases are TGTGCCAGCAGCTTAGTTCCAGAGGGACAGGGGGAAAAGCTGTTTTTT. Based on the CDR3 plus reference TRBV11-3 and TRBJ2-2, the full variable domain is EAGVVQSPRYKIIEKKQPVAFWCNPISGHNTLYWYLQNLGQGPELLIRYENEEAVDDSQLPKDRFSAERLKGVDSTLKIQPAELGDSAVYLCASSLVPEGQGEKLFFGEGSRLTVL.